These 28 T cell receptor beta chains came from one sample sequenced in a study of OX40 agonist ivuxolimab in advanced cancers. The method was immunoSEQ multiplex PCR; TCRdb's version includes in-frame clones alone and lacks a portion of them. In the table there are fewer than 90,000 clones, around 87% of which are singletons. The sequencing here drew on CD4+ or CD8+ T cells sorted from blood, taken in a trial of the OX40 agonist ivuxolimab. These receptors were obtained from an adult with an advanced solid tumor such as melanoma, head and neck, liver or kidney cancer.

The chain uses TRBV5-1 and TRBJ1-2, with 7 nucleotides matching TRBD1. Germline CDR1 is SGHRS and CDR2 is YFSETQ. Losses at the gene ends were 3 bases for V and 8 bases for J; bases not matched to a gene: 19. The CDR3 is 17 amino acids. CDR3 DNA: TGCGCCAGCAGCTCCGACCCAATAATAGGACAGGTCGGCGGCTACACCTTC. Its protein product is CASSSDPIIGQVGGYTF.

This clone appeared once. The CDR3 nucleotides are TGTGCCAGCAGTTTCCCAGCGTCTGGAAACACCATATATTTT. The encoded protein is CASSFPASGNTIYF. The genes are TRBV28 and TRBJ1-3; D remains ambiguous. Germline V gene sequence: CDR1 MDHEN, CDR2 SYDVKM. Trimming took 3 bases from V and 1 from J, leaving 7 bases between them. There are 14 residues in the CDR3.

The CDR3 is CASRWGQSTDTQYF. In DNA form, the CDR3 reads TGTGCCAGCAGGTGGGGACAGAGCACAGATACGCAGTATTTT. The rearrangement links TRBV7-3 to TRBJ2-3; 7 bases are shared with TRBD1. The CDR3 runs 14 residues. The V and J ends lost 6 bases and 0 bases, in that order; junction bases with no gene match: 3. Germline CDR1 and CDR2: SGHTA and FQGTGA.

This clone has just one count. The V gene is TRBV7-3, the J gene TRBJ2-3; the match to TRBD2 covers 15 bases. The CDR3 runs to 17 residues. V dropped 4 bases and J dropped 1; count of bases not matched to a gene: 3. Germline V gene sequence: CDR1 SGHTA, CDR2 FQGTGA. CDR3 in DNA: TGTGCCAGCAGCTCCAGGACTAGCGGGGGGGGCACAGATACGCAGTATTTT. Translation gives CASSSRTSGGGTDTQYF.

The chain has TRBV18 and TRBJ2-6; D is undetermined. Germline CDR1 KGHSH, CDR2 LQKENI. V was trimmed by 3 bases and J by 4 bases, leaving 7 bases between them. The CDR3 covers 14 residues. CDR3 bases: TGTGCCAGCTCACCTTCTGCCGGGGCCAACGTCCTGACTTTC. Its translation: CASSPSAGANVLTF.

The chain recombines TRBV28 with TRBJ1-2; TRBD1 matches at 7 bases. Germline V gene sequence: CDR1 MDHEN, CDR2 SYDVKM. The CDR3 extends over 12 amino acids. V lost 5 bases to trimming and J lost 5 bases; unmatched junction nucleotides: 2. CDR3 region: CASSKTGYGYTF. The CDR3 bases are TGTGCCAGCAGTAAGACAGGGTATGGCTACACCTTC.

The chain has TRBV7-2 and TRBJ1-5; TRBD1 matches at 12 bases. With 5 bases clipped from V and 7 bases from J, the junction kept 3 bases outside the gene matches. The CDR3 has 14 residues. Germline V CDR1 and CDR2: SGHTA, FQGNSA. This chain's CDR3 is CASSTGQGAQPQHF. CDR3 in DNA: TGTGCCAGCAGCACGGGACAGGGGGCGCAGCCCCAGCATTTT. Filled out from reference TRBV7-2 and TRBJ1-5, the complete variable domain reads GAGVSQSPSNKVTEKGKDVELRCDPISGHTALYWYRQSLGQGLEFLIYFQGNSAPDKSGLPSDRFSAERTGGSVSTLTIQRTQQEDSAVYLCASSTGQGAQPQHFGDGTRLSIL.

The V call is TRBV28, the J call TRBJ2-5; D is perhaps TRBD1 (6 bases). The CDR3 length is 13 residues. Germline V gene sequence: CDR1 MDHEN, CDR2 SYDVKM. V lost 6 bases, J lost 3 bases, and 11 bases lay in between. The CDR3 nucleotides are TGTGCCAGCAGCCTAGAGGGGGAAGAGACCCAGTACTTC. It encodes CASSLEGEETQYF.

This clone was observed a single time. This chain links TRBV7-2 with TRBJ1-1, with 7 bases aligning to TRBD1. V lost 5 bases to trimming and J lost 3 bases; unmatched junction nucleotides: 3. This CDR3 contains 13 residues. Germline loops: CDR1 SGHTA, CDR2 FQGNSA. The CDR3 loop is CASSLQGYTEAFF. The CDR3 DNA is TGTGCCAGCAGCCTACAGGGGTACACTGAAGCTTTCTTT.

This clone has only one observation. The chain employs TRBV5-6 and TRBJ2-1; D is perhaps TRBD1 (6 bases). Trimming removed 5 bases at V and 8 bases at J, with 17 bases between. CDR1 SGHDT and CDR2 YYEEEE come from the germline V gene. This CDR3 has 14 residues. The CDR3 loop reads CASRANAGVHEQFF. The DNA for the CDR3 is TGTGCCAGCAGAGCGAACGCAGGGGTCCATGAGCAGTTCTTC.

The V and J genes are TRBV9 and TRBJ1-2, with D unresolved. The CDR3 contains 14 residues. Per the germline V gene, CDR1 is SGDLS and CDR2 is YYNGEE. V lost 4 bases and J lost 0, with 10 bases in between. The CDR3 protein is CASSRDTTNYGYTF. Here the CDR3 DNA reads TGTGCCAGCAGCCGGGATACAACTAACTATGGCTACACCTTC.

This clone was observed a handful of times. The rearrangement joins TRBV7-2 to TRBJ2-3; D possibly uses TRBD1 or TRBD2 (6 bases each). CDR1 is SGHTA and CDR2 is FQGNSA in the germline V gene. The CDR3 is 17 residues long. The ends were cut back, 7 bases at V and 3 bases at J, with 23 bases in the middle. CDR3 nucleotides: TGTGCCAGCATCCCCCTCCCCGGGGGCGGACGGACAGATACGCAGTATTTT. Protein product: CASIPLPGGGRTDTQYF.

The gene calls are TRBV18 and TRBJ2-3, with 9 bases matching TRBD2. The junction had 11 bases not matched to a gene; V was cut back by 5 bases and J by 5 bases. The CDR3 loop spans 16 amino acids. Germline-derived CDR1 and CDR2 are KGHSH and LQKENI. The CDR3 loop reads CASSTLAGSMRDTQYF. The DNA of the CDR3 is TGTGCCAGCTCAACTCTAGCGGGATCTATGAGAGATACGCAGTATTTT.

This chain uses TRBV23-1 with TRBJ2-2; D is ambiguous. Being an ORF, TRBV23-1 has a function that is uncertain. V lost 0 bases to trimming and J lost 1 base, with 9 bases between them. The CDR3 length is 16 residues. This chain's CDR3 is CASSQSPVRNTGELFF. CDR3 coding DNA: TGCGCCAGCAGTCAATCGCCAGTCAGGAACACCGGGGAGCTGTTTTTT.

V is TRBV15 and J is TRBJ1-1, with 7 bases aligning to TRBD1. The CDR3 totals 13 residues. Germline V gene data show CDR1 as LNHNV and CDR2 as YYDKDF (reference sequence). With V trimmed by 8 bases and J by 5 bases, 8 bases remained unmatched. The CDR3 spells CATVRTGWTEAFF. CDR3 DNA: TGTGCCACCGTGAGGACAGGATGGACTGAAGCTTTCTTT.

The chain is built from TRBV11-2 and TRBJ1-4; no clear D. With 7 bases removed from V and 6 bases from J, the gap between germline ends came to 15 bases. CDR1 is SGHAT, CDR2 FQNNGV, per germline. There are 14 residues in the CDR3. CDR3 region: CASTWEPVDEKLFF. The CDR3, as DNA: TGTGCCAGCACCTGGGAACCGGTAGATGAAAAACTGTTTTTT.

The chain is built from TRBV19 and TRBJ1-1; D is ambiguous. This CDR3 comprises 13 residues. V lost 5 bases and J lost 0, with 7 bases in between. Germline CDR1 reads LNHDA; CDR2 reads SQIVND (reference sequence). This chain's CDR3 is CASSPRVNTEAFF. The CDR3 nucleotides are TGTGCCAGTAGTCCTCGGGTGAACACTGAAGCTTTCTTT.

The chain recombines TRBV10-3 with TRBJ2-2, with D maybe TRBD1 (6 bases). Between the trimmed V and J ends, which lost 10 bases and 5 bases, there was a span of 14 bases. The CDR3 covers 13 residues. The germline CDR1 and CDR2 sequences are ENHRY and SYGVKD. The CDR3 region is CARGQELTGELFF. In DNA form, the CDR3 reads TGTGCCAGGGGGCAGGAGCTAACCGGGGAGCTGTTTTTT.

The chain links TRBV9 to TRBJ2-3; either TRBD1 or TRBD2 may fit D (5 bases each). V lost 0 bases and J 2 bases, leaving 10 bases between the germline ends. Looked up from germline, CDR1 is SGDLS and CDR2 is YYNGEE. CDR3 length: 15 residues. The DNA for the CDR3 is TGTGCCAGCAGCGTAGGTTTGGGGGACACAGATACGCAGTATTTT. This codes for CASSVGLGDTDTQYF.

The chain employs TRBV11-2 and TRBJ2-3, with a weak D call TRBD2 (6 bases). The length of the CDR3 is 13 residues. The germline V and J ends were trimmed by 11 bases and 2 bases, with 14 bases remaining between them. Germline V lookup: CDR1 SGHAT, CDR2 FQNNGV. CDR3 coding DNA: TGTGCCTCTCGCGGGACCGCCACAGATACGCAGTATTTT. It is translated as CASRGTATDTQYF.

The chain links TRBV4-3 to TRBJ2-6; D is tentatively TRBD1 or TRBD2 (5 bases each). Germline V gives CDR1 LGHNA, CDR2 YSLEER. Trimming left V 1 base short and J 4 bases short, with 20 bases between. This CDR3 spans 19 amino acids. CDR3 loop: CASSQAHKAGRAGANVLTF. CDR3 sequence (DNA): TGCGCCAGCAGCCAAGCTCATAAGGCAGGGAGAGCCGGGGCCAACGTCCTGACTTTC.

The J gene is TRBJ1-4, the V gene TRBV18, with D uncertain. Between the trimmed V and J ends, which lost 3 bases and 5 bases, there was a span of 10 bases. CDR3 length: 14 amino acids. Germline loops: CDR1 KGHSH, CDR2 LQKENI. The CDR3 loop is CASSPRSDNEKLFF. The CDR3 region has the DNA TGTGCCAGCTCACCCCGTAGTGACAATGAAAAACTGTTTTTT.

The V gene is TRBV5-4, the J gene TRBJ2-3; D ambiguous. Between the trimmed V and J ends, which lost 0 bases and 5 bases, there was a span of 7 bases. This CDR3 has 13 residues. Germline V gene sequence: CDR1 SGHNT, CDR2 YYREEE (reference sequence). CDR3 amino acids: CASSLDVQDTQYF. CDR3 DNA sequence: TGTGCCAGCAGCTTGGACGTACAAGATACGCAGTATTTT.

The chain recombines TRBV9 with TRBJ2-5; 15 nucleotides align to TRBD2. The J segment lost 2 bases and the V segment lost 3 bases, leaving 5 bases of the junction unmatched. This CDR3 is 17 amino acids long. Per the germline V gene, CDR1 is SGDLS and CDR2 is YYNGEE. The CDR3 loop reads CASSAGTSGGPQETQYF. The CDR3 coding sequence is TGTGCCAGCAGCGCCGGGACTAGCGGGGGGCCGCAAGAGACCCAGTACTTC.

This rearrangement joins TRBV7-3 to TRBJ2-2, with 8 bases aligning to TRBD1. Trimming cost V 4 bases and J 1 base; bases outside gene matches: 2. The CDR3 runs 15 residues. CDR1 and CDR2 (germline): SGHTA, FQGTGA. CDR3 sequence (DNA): TGTGCCAGCAGCTATGGACAGGGGAACACCGGGGAGCTGTTTTTT. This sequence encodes CASSYGQGNTGELFF.

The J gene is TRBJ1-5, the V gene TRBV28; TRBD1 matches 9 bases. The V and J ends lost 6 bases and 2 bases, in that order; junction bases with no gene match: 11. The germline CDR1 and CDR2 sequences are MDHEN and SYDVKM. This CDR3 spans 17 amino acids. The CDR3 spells CASSPQGAGLGNQPQHF. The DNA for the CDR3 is TGTGCCAGCAGCCCACAGGGGGCAGGGTTGGGCAATCAGCCCCAGCATTTT.

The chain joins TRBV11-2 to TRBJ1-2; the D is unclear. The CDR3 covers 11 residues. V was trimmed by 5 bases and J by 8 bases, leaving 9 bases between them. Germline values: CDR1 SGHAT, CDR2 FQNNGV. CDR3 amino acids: CASSPQYGYTF. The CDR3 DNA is TGTGCCAGCAGCCCACAATACGGCTACACCTTC.

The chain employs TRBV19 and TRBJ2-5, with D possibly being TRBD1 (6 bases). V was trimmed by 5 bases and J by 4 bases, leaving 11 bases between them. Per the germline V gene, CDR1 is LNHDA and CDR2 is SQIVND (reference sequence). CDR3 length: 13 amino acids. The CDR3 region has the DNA TGTGCCAGTAGTGATACAGGGCCAGAGACCCAGTACTTC. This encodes CASSDTGPETQYF.